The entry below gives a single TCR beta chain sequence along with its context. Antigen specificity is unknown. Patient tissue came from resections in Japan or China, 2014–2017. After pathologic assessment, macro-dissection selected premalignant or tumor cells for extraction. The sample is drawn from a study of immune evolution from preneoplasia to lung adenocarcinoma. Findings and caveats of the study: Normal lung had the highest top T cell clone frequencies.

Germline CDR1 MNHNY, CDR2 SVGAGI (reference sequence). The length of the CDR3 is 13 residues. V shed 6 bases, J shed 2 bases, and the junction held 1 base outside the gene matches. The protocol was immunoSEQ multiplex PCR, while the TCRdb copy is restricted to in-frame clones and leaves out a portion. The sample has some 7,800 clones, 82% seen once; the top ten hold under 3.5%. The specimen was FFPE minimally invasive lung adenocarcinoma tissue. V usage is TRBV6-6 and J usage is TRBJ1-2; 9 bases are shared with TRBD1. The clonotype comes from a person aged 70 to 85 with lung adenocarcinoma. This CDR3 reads CASRGTGNYGYTF. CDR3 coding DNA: TGTGCCAGCAGGGGGACAGGGAACTATGGCTACACCTTC.